This T cell receptor beta chain emerged from a study of CD8+ T cells in alopecia areata. Study as a whole: Patients in the study were on tofacitinib for 6 to 18 months, then off it for 6 months.

It was cDNA, reverse transcribed from extracted RNA, that served as the sequencing template. Assay: immunoSEQ multiplex PCR; the TCRdb copy retains only in-frame clones and omits some. The sample has 150,000 or so clones, around half seen once. The treatment is: oral pan-JAK inhibitor, 5-10 mg twice daily. A few counts support this clone. This TCR was recovered from a human donor with alopecia areata. Source: CD8+ T cells sorted from blood, taken at week 4, from a patient treated with tofacitinib.

CDR3 loop: CSVESTDGTDTQYF. The CDR3 DNA is TGCAGCGTTGAGTCCACAGACGGCACAGATACGCAGTATTTT. The chain employs TRBV29-1 and TRBJ2-3; the D is unclear. This CDR3 is built from 14 residues. V dropped 3 bases and J dropped 1 base, with 11 bases sitting between them. CDR1 is SQVTM and CDR2 is ANQGSEA in the germline V gene.